This T cell receptor (beta chain) was retrieved from a study of T cell changes during pregnancy in multiple sclerosis. Germline CDR1 reads KGHSH; CDR2 reads LQKENI. The CDR3 loop spans 12 amino acids. Repertoires were generated with immunoSEQ multiplex PCR, while TCRdb's copy carries only in-frame clones and drops some. The sample includes about 40,000 clones, nearly 90% of them seen just once. In its sample, this clone was seen a few times. At one of its ends the junction is not consistent with the germline gene, which may arise from a read error. This rearrangement joins TRBV18 to TRBJ2-7; TRBD2 might be the D (6 bases). The source was CD4+ T cells from peripheral blood mononuclear cells, collected in the first trimester of pregnancy. This TCR came from a female donor with multiple sclerosis, enrolled in a pregnancy study. The CDR3 loop is CASSPEGYGQYF. The DNA for the CDR3 is TGTGCCAGCTCTCCGGAGGGGTACGGGCAGTACTTC. The full variable domain, completed using reference TRBV18 and TRBJ2-7, is NAGVMQNPRHLVRRRGQEARLRCSPMKGHSHVYWYRQLPEEGLKFMVYLQKENIIDESGMPKERFSAEFPKEGPSILRIQQVVRGDSAAYFCASSPEGYGQYFGPGTRLTVT.